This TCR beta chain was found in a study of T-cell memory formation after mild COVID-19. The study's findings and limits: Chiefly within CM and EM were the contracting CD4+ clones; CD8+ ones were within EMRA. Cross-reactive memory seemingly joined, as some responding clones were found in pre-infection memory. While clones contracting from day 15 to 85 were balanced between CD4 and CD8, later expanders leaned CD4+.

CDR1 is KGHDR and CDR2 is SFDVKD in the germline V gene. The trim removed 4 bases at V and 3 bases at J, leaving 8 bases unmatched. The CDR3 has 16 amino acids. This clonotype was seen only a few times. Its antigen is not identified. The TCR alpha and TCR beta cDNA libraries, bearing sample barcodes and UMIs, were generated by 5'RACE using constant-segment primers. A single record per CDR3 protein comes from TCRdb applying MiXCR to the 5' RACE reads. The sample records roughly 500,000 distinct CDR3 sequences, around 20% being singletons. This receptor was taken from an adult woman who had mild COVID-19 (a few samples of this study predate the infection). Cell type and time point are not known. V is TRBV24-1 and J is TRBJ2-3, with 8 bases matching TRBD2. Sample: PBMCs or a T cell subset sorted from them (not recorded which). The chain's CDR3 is CATSETLAGITDTQYF. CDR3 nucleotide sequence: TGTGCCACCAGTGAGACCTTAGCGGGGATTACAGATACGCAGTATTTT.